Below, one T cell receptor beta chain is given with its context. Its antigen remains undetermined. This record comes from a study of cytomegalovirus exposure and HLA in healthy donors listed by TCRdb under 2017. Broadly, across the study: In an earlier analysis of roughly 500 of the donors, 276 Gb of sequence data and 117 million unique TCR beta sequences from about 179 million T cells were reported. An early release that covered fewer than 800 HLA-typed donors contained about 300 gigabases of sequencing data and tens of millions of unique TCR sequences. Among the roughly 430 genotyped donors, approximately 81% belonged to the genetic ancestry cluster associated with self-reported Caucasian donors. The study aimed to test whether cataloging public T cell receptors could reveal signatures of past pathogen exposure. The T cell repertoires of 666 subjects were profiled by immunosequencing and related to cytomegalovirus serostatus. A separate validation cohort of roughly 130 different subjects was used in addition to the roughly 640-subject first cohort. To predict cytomegalovirus infection status, the study brought together high-throughput TCR immunosequencing, statistical association of individual TCRs with disease status, and machine learning. To study patterns of TCR occurrence, a later analysis re-analyzed previously published TCR beta repertoires from 666 donors and added high-resolution HLA genotyping. Rather than using new phenotypic data, the later analysis identified candidate immune exposures from TCR beta sequences and from how often those sequences occurred across donors. An earlier analysis of 587 of the donors applied high-throughput TCR beta sequencing to assess whether each TCR beta V gene segment acted as functional or pseudogenic. Donor age, sex, ethnicity and CMV serostatus were collected together with the repertoire data. In a later genetic analysis, genome-wide SNP genotypes for about 65% of the roughly 670 donors were used, and that subset was treated as a discovery cohort. All discovery cohort repertoires had been generated using a single sequencing platform. HLA typing included class I and class II loci at four-digit resolution. Typing coverage differed by locus: A, B, C, DRB1 and DQB1 were typed in about 629-640 donors, DQA1 in about 500, DPA1 in nearly 610, and DPB1 in about 450. Several DR-DQ haplotypes were treated as single units for association and clustering because of strong linkage in the cohort. Among some 400 genotyped donors of the cohort, an average of roughly 230,000 unique TCR beta nucleotide sequences was sequenced per donor, of which about 20% were non-productive.

Library preparation was by the immunoSEQ multiplex PCR assay. A mixture of 60 forward primers for TCR Vbeta segments and 13 reverse primers for TCR Jbeta segments was used in the multiplex PCR. The CDR3 region of rearranged TCR beta genes was amplified from genomic DNA by a multiplex PCR assay. On the Illumina HiSeq System, the amplified TCR beta libraries were sequenced as 87-base-pair reads. The authors' pipeline ran thus. A later analysis tallied approximately 87 million unique TCR beta chains across the 660 or so repertoires, and approximately 12 million of those chains were shared by two or more donors. Raw reads were error-corrected and collapsed into unique sequences by a nearest-neighbor algorithm in which closely related sequences were merged to remove PCR and sequencing errors. V, D and J gene segments were assigned by aligning CDR3 sequences to IMGT reference sequences. For a sequence to be retained, a match of at least six nucleotides to both a V gene segment and a J gene segment was required. Rearrangements were called productive when the CDR3 lacked stop codons and stayed in frame with V and J; all others were non-productive. CDR3 was defined by IMGT convention, running from the second conserved V-encoded cysteine to the conserved J-encoded phenylalanine. In an earlier analysis of 587 of the donors, sequences lacking an unambiguous match to a single V gene segment were excluded. In an earlier analysis of 587 of the donors, a V segment was called functional when productive rearrangements were above 56.7%, and segregating when the standard deviation between donors exceeded 5%. A statistical classification framework was built for diagnosing cytomegalovirus status from the catalog of TCR beta chain sequences. In a later analysis, TCR nucleotide sequences were compared against IMGT/GENE-DB human TR gene sequences so that V and J genes could be assigned. A later analysis assigned CDR3 sequences and most-parsimonious VDJ recombination scenarios with the TCRdist pipeline. A later analysis defined each TCR beta chain by its CDR3 amino acid sequence plus V-gene family, and excluded reads lacking a unique V-gene family. As a way to deal with suspected cross-contamination and a sequencing artifact, a later analysis dropped approximately 590 nucleotide sequences that were highly shared and had low generation probability. For each public chain, a later analysis derived a clonal expansion index from normalized ranks of inferred template counts within each repertoire. In a later analysis, generation probabilities were computed with a VDJ recombination model fitted to out-of-frame rearrangements, and the resulting probabilities were checked against IGoR. Hypergeometric tests were used in a later analysis to score TCR-TCR, TCR-HLA and TCR-CMV co-occurrence, with a repertoire-size bias correction applied to the TCR pairs. In a later analysis, false discovery rates were estimated by permuting HLA or CMV assignments 20 times. In a later analysis, co-occurring TCRs were grouped with DBSCAN, and TCRdist sequence similarity was added when clustering was performed within HLA-allele-positive subsets. For co-occurrence clustering, repertoires with fewer than 30,000 or more than 120,000 public chains were excluded, along with five repertoires with anomalous nucleotide sharing. The table comes from immuneACCESS by way of TCRdb, which keeps in-frame sequences with V and J called. Part of the clones is missing from these tables; in studies checked, under half for an unresolved V gene and the rest for unknown reasons. V, J and clone size are those of that table, while D and trimming were read from the DNA. The sample's table lists a count of 120,000 to 150,000 clones. Under 2.5% of the sample is taken by the ten largest.

The paper's findings and limits, for the study overall: It was suggested by the authors that the approach could potentially be generalized to other disease states and immunological phenotypes. A later analysis found that TCR association rates varied across HLA loci, with DRB1 alleles showing the most associated TCRs and HLA-C alleles the fewest. According to a later analysis, parvovirus B19, influenza, CMV and Epstein-Barr virus appeared linked to several top co-occurrence clusters. This cohort had only TCR beta chains sequenced, and the lack of alpha or paired-chain data limited which features could be detected. The study gave a list of under 200 TCR beta chains associated with cytomegalovirus. Cytomegalovirus status was reported to be diagnosed by the classifier with high specificity and sensitivity in both the original and validation cohorts. A later analysis associated 15,000 to 20,000 TCR beta sequences with specific HLA alleles at a false discovery rate of 0.05. A further reported finding was that TCR beta sequences accurately predicted the HLA-A and HLA-B alleles for most subjects in the first cohort. HLA typing was unavailable for some donors at each locus, so association tests used only the typed subset. Linkage disequilibrium might explain the correlated functional status among segregating V segments, but an unknown experimental factor could not be excluded. Sequencing depth was assumed to be roughly uniform across donors in the presence/absence analyses, though that assumption may not hold. A few of the identified cytomegalovirus-associated TCR beta chains were confirmed in vitro to be specific for cytomegalovirus antigens. A later analysis found that most CMV-associated TCR beta chains appeared HLA-restricted, with HLA associations seemingly driven largely by CMV exposure. When HLA alleles, especially DR and DQ, strongly co-occurred, TCR associations were difficult to assign to individual alleles. An earlier analysis of 450 to 750 of the donors showed that most TCR beta V segments appeared in productive rearrangements either about 87% or about 30% of the time, which broadly matched IMGT annotations. The 87-base-pair reads could not distinguish some IMGT-functional V segments, including TRBV6-2 and TRBV6-3, so those segments were excluded. Most TCR sequences were seen in very few donors, while some public TCRs were found in many individuals. A cluster of highly shared sequence variants was judged likely to be a technical artifact of the sequencing pipeline. Compared with equally common non-associated chains, HLA-associated TCR beta chains in a later analysis were more clonally expanded and had lower generation probabilities. For the cohort, immune exposure information was limited to CMV serostatus. In a later genetic analysis, a missense DCLRE1C variant was associated with V-gene and J-gene trimming of TCR beta chains, and the association was replicated in an independent cohort. Compared with the roughly 720-donor mean, donors in an Asian-associated ancestry cluster had fewer N-insertions in productive TCRs, according to a later genetic analysis. Because counts were too low, about 18 rarely observed V segments, including chromosome 9 orphons, were left out of the earlier analysis of about 500 of the donors.

Ends trimmed: V by 4 bases, J by 5 bases; bases unmatched to a gene: 12. Looking up the germline V gene (reference sequence) yields CDR1 LNHDA and CDR2 SQIVND. The CDR3 contains 17 residues, cysteine and phenylalanine counted. Of the read, only the CDR3 DNA is kept; its 51 bases are in frame from base 1. In total, over 600 healthy bone marrow donors made up the cohort. Cohort members were all nominally healthy when sampled, although unrecorded immune exposures were likely present. The donor was CMV seronegative and was included in the group of a few hundred seronegative cohort members. Each donor provided a peripheral blood sample, and peripheral blood mononuclear cells were used for TCR beta sequencing. Genomic DNA extraction from the blood cell samples was performed with the Qiagen DNeasy Blood Extraction Kit.

The sequence came from a woman aged 18-29 years in good health and CMV-seronegative. This receptor chain uses TRBV19 and TRBJ1-2; TRBD1 lines up with 11 middle nucleotides. Specimen: PBMCs. Here is the DNA: TGTGCCAGTAGTACCCGTCGGACAGGGGGCTTTGGGTATGGCTACACCTTC. Its protein reads: CASSTRRTGGFGYGYTF.